Below are 19 T cell receptor beta chains sequenced from a single sample in a study of cytomegalovirus exposure and HLA in healthy donors. The primer mix had 60 Vbeta and 13 Jbeta primers. Assay used: immunoSEQ multiplex PCR; TCRdb lists only in-frame clones, some missing. The table shows 150,000 to 200,000 clones, with over 80% occurring only once. Sequencing input: PBMCs. The receptors originated from a human donor in good health.

The chain carries TRBV29-1 and TRBJ2-7, with a possible D match to TRBD2 (7 bases). This CDR3 contains 14 residues. From germline, CDR1 is SQVTM and CDR2 ANQGSEA. The V gene lost 7 bases and the J gene lost 3 bases, with 19 bases spanning the gap. The CDR3 here is CSAISGQGRYEQYF. Here the CDR3 DNA reads TGCAGCGCGATTAGCGGGCAGGGGCGCTACGAGCAGTACTTC.

As concerns this clone: The junction does not match germline at one end; this may be a read error. This chain joins TRBV2 and TRBJ2-1, with TRBD2 matching 12 bases. This CDR3 spans 13 amino acids. Germline values: CDR1 SNHLY, CDR2 FYNNEI. This CDR3 is CASSDRTSGVSVF. As DNA, the CDR3 is TGTGCCAGCAGTGATCGGACTAGCGGGGTCTCGGTCTTC.

Only a few counts were recorded for this clone. The chain links TRBV6-1 to TRBJ2-7, with 8 bases that match TRBD1. Germline lookup yields CDR1 MNHNS and CDR2 SASEGT. This CDR3 is 14 amino acids long. J gave up 4 bases and V 5 bases, and 7 bases lay outside the gene matches. Here the CDR3 DNA reads TGTGCCAGCAGTTTCCGACAGGGGATTTACGAGCAGTACTTC. Its translation is CASSFRQGIYEQYF.

The rearrangement links TRBV11-2 to TRBJ2-7, with 10 bases matching TRBD2. CDR1 and CDR2 (germline): SGHAT, FQNNGV. CDR3 length equals 13 residues. With V trimmed by 6 bases and J by 7 bases, 6 bases remained unmatched. CDR3 DNA: TGTGCCAGCAGTCCAGCGGGGGGGCAGGAGCAGTACTTC. Translated: CASSPAGGQEQYF.

The V gene is TRBV10-1, the J gene TRBJ2-2, with unresolved D. Trimming pared 4 bases from V and 0 bases from J, leaving 9 bases between. This CDR3 region has 15 residues. Looked up from germline, CDR1 is WNHNN and CDR2 is SYGVQD (reference sequence). The CDR3 is CASSATSANTGELFF. Here the CDR3 DNA reads TGCGCCAGCAGTGCTACAAGCGCGAACACCGGGGAGCTGTTTTTT.

V usage is TRBV4-2 and J usage is TRBJ1-4; 12 nucleotides agree with TRBD1. Germline loops: CDR1 LGHNA, CDR2 YNFKEQ. The CDR3 loop spans 16 amino acids. V dropped 1 base and J dropped 7; count of bases not matched to a gene: 4. The CDR3 DNA reads as TGTGCCAGCAGCCAAGGGGACAGGGGGCCGGGTGAAAAACTGTTTTTT. Translation: CASSQGDRGPGEKLFF.

The chain couples TRBV19 to TRBJ1-1, with D hard to call. This CDR3 is built from 16 residues. V was shortened by 6 bases and J by 0 bases, with 17 bases between the two germline ends. The germline gives CDR1 LNHDA, CDR2 SQIVND (reference sequence). CDR3: CASSTVPQVMNTEAFF. The CDR3 DNA reads as TGTGCCAGTAGCACCGTTCCCCAGGTCATGAACACTGAAGCTTTCTTT.

The chain uses TRBV10-2 and TRBJ1-1; no firm D call. This CDR3 is 13 amino acids long. Germline loops: CDR1 WSHSY, CDR2 SAAADI. Trimming took 4 bases from V and 4 from J, leaving 10 bases between them. The CDR3 DNA is TGCGCCAGCAGTGCTGGCGGCGGCACTGAAGCTTTCTTT. Protein: CASSAGGGTEAFF.

The chain has TRBV11-3 and TRBJ2-5, with D unclear. The J call could be wrong; TRBJ2-7 is a better fit for the DNA end. CDR3 length: 14 amino acids. Per germline, CDR1 SGHNT and CDR2 YENEEA. Here the CDR3 reads CASSFGPVPYEQYF. CDR3 bases: TGTGCCAGCAGCTTTGGGCCCGTACCCTACGAGCAGTACTTC.

J is TRBJ2-2 and V is TRBV7-8; TRBD2 agrees at 16 bases. V lost 5 bases and J lost 4; bases outside the gene matches: 7. Germline V gene data show CDR1 as SGHVS and CDR2 as FQNEAQ. The CDR3 is 18 residues long. DNA for the CDR3: TGTGCCAGCAGCCCGGGACTAGCGGGGGGGCCTGTCACCGGGGAGCTGTTTTTT. Protein product: CASSPGLAGGPVTGELFF.

The V and J genes are TRBV6-5 and TRBJ1-2; 7 nucleotides align to TRBD1. Per the germline V gene, CDR1 is MNHEY and CDR2 is SVGAGI. This CDR3 has 11 residues. The V segment lost 8 bases and the J segment 7 bases; nucleotides outside the gene matches: 4. Written as DNA, the CDR3 is TGTGCCAGCCGAGGGGGCGGTGGCTACACCTTC. It is translated as CASRGGGGYTF.

The gene calls are TRBV5-6 and TRBJ2-1; D perhaps matches TRBD1 (6 bases). Germline CDR1 and CDR2: SGHDT and YYEEEE. V was clipped by 2 bases and J by 4 bases, with 22 bases between them. The CDR3 totals 18 residues. Here the CDR3 DNA reads TGTGCCAGCAGCTTTGGTACGGTCGATAAAACAGGGTACAATGAGCAGTTCTTC. This encodes CASSFGTVDKTGYNEQFF.

V gene TRBV18 combines with J gene TRBJ2-7; 10 positions match TRBD1. Germline CDR1 reads KGHSH; CDR2 reads LQKENI. The CDR3 covers 16 residues. Trimming removed 1 base from V and 4 bases from J; junction bases left unmatched: 7. CDR3 amino acids: CASSPRVEGQGYEQYF. CDR3 in DNA: TGTGCCAGCTCACCACGAGTTGAGGGACAGGGGTACGAGCAGTACTTC.

The chain carries TRBV5-6 and TRBJ1-4; 8 nucleotides agree with TRBD1. Germline trimming cut 4 bases from V and 5 bases from J; bases unmatched to any gene: 7. The germline gives CDR1 SGHDT, CDR2 YYEEEE. This CDR3 contains 15 residues. The CDR3 DNA reads TGTGCCAGCAGCCCCGGACAGGGTAAAAATGAAAAACTGTTTTTT. It is translated as CASSPGQGKNEKLFF.

This clone was seen only a few times. V and J are TRBV5-1 and TRBJ1-1, with 9 bases fitting TRBD1. J was trimmed by 0 bases and V by 0 bases; bases with no gene match: 3. The CDR3 is 16 residues long. Per germline, CDR1 SGHRS and CDR2 YFSETQ. The CDR3 region has the DNA TGCGCCAGCAGCTTGGGGGGGACAGGGATGAACACTGAAGCTTTCTTT. This sequence encodes CASSLGGTGMNTEAFF. The variable domain in full, completed from reference TRBV5-1 and TRBJ1-1, reads KAGVTQTPRYLIKTRGQQVTLSCSPISGHRSVSWYQQTPGQGLQFLFEYFSETQRNKGNFPGRFSGRQFSNSRSEMNVSTLELGDSALYLCASSLGGTGMNTEAFFGQGTRLTVV.

The chain employs TRBV15 and TRBJ2-3, with 13 bases identical to TRBD2. CDR1 is LNHNV and CDR2 is YYDKDF in the germline V gene (reference sequence). The V gene end was trimmed by 4 bases and the J gene end by 0 bases; junction bases not matched to a gene: 10. This CDR3 has 19 amino acids. CDR3: CATSKSRLAGGSSTDTQYF. The DNA of the CDR3 is TGTGCCACCAGCAAGAGCCGACTAGCGGGGGGCTCTAGCACAGATACGCAGTATTTT.

The chain is built from TRBV10-1 and TRBJ2-2; 9 bases match TRBD2. Germline V lookup: CDR1 WNHNN, CDR2 SYGVQD (reference sequence). This CDR3 has 17 residues. V lost 3 bases and J lost 2; bases outside the gene matches: 7. The DNA of the CDR3 is TGCGCCAGCAGTGATAAGCGGGGGGAAATCAACACCGGGGAGCTGTTTTTT. This encodes CASSDKRGEINTGELFF.

This chain joins TRBV5-4 and TRBJ2-5, with D possibly being TRBD2 (6 bases). V was trimmed by 5 bases and J by 3 bases, leaving 14 bases between them. The CDR3 loop spans 14 amino acids. Germline CDR1 and CDR2: SGHNT and YYREEE (reference sequence). The chain's CDR3 is CASRDVGGKETQYF. As DNA, the CDR3 is TGTGCCAGCAGAGATGTTGGGGGGAAAGAGACCCAGTACTTC. The variable domain in full, completed from reference TRBV5-4 and TRBJ2-5, reads ETGVTQSPTHLIKTRGQQVTLRCSSQSGHNTVSWYQQALGQGPQFIFQYYREEENGRGNFPPRFSGLQFPNYSSELNVNALELDDSALYLCASRDVGGKETQYFGPGTRLLVL.

The chain has TRBV4-1 and TRBJ2-1; unclear D gene. The CDR3 consists of 12 residues. The germline V gene has CDR1 MGHRA and CDR2 YSYEKL. V lost 6 bases to trimming and J lost 6 bases, with 9 bases between them. CDR3 DNA: TGCGCCAGCAGTTCTATCGCCAATGAGCAGTTCTTC. It codes for CASSSIANEQFF.